This TCR beta chain is drawn from a study of T cell responses to AZD1222 COVID-19 vaccine. Study-level results: Females outnumbered males among donors, who were mostly white British; clonal diversity was possibly underestimated. The study found Spike-specific TCR breadth and depth rose after two AZD1222 doses. Repertoire sampling occurred only after the peak T cell response.

Libraries were prepared by immunoSEQ multiplex PCR; TCRdb keeps only in-frame clonotypes and omits some of them. The table shows some 110,000 clones, with about 82% occurring only once. About this clone itself: Antigen unknown.

The clonotype comes from an adult who received the AZD1222 COVID-19 vaccine. The source material was peripheral blood, sampled 28 days after the second AZD1222 dose.

The CDR3 here is CSVKDRGSYGYTF. The DNA of the CDR3 is TGCAGCGTGAAGGACAGGGGGTCCTATGGCTACACCTTC. The chain joins TRBV29-1 to TRBJ1-2; 10 nucleotides align to TRBD1. Per germline, CDR1 SQVTM and CDR2 ANQGSEA. Trimming at V came to 6 bases and at J to 4 bases, leaving 5 bases not matched to a gene. This CDR3 comprises 13 residues.